The sequence of this TCR beta chain was determined in a study of shared clonotypes between healthy human individuals. Study results and caveats: The authors expected sequencing depth to affect clonotype sharing among donors. Relative to memory subsets, naive subsets generally showed larger estimated richness.

Remarks on this clone: Its specificity is unknown.

The study drew its donors from healthy HIV-negative adults without recent acute infections or vaccinations. V lost 3 bases, J lost 2 bases, and 15 bases lay in between. CDR1 SGHRS and CDR2 YFSETQ come from the germline V gene. This CDR3 has 16 amino acids. Original processing notes: Junction-only sequences without quality scores came from ImmunoSEQ, so filtering differed. Profiling relied on immunoSEQ multiplex PCR, and the TCRdb table lists in-frame clones only, not all of them. V and J calls and clone size are those listed in that table; D and trimming were worked out from the DNA. The table lists 2 million to 2.5 million clones, more than 85% of them singletons, with 0.39% in the top ten.

The TCR sequence derives from a man younger than 30 in good health. Some clones in this sample may be carry-over from other donors' samples. The sequenced sample consisted of naive CD4+ T cells from PBMCs. Indicated subset: CD45RA+ positively selected. This chain connects TRBV5-1 to TRBJ2-4; TRBD1 is a possible D gene (5 bases). The CDR3 sequence: CASSSDSRVTKNIQYF. The CDR3 DNA sequence: TGCGCCAGCAGCTCAGACAGTAGAGTAACCAAAAACATTCAGTACTTC.